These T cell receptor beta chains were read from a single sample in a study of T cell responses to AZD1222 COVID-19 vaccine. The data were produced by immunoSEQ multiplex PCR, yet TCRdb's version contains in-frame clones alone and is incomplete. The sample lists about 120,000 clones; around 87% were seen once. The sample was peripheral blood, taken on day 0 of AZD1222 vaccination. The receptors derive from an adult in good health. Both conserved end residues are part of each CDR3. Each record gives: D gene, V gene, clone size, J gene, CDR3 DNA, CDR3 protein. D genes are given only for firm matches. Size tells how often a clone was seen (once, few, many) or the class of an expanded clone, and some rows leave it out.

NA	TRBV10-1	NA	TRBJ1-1	TGCGCCAGCAGTGAGTCATCGGGAGGCACTGAAGCTTTCTTT	CASSESSGGTEAFF
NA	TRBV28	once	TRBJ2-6	TGTGCCAGCAGTGCCCCCCTTGGCGGGGCCAACGTCCTGACTTTC	CASSAPLGGANVLTF
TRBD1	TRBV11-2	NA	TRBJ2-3	TGTGCCAGCAGCAATTCGAGACAGGGTGAGGATACGCAGTATTTT	CASSNSRQGEDTQYF
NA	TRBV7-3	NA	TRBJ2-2	TGTGCCAGCACCCACGGGGTCGGTACCGGGGAGCTGTTTTTT	CASTHGVGTGELFF
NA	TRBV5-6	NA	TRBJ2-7	TGTGCCAGCAGCACCGGACAGACAAAATTCTACGAGCAGTACTTC	CASSTGQTKFYEQYF
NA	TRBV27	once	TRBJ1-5	TGTGCCAGCAGTTTAAGTGGGGGTAGTCAGCCCCAGCATTTT	CASSLSGGSQPQHF
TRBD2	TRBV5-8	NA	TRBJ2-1	TGTGCCAGCAGCTTCGCGAGCGGGGTAACAAATGAGCAGTTCTTC	CASSFASGVTNEQFF
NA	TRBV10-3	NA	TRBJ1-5	TGTGCCCCTTCTGATCAGCCCGCGCCTCAGCCCCAGCATTTT	CAPSDQPAPQPQHF
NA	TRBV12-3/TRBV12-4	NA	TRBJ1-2	TGTGCCAGCAGTTTTGAAGGAAGAGGTGGCTACACCTTC	CASSFEGRGGYTF
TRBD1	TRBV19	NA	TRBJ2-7	TGTGCCAGTAGTGTTGCGGGACAGGGGTCCCACGAGCAGTACTTC	CASSVAGQGSHEQYF
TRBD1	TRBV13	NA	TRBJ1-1	TGTGCCAGCACTACTCACAGGGGGATAACTGAAGCTTTCTTT	CASTTHRGITEAFF
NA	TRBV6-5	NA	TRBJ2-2	TGTGCCAGCAGGGGGAACACCGGGGAGCTGTTTTTT	CASRGNTGELFF
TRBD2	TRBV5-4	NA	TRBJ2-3	TGTGCCAGCAGCTTGGGGTTAGCGGGAGGTCAAGATACGCAGTATTTT	CASSLGLAGGQDTQYF
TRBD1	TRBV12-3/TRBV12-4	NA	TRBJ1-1	TGTGCCAGCAGTGGAGGGACAGGCACTGAAGCTTTCTTT	CASSGGTGTEAFF
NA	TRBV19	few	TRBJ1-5	TGTGCCAGTAGTAGTTTAGGCAGGGGAAACAATCAGCCCCAGCATTTT	CASSSLGRGNNQPQHF
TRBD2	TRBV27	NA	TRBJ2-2	TGTGCCAGCAGTCGGCTAGCGGGAGGGGTCCAGGCCGGGGAGCTGTTTTTT	CASSRLAGGVQAGELFF
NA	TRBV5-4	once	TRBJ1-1	TGTGCCAGCAGCCCAGACATGGGGGGCACGAGCTCGGCTTTCTTT	CASSPDMGGTSSAFF
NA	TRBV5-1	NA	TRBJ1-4	TGCGCCAGCAGCCAAGACAGTCCTGCAACTAATGAAAAACTGTTTTTT	CASSQDSPATNEKLFF
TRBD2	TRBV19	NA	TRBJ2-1	TGTGCCAGTAGTATAGAACTAGCGGGAGCGGTTGAGCAGTTCTTC	CASSIELAGAVEQFF
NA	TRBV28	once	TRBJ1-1	TGTGCCAGCAGTTTCGAACTCCGGAGAACTGAAGCTTTCTTT	CASSFELRRTEAFF
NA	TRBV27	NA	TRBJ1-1	TGTGCCAGCAGCGGCTATAACACTGAAGCTTTCTTT	CASSGYNTEAFF
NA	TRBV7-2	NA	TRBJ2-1	TGTGCCAGCAGCTTATGGGGGCTAGCGCGGGGAATCTCCTACAATGAGCAGTTCTTC	CASSLWGLARGISYNEQFF
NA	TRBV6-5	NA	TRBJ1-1	TGTGCCAGCAGGGGACAATTCGCCTCTGAAGCTTTCTTT	CASRGQFASEAFF
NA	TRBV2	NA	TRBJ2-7	TGTGCCAGCAGTTTCAGAGGGATTCGGTACGAGCAGTACTTC	CASSFRGIRYEQYF
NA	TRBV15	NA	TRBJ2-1	TGTGCCACCAGCAGAGCGGGTCCGAGGACGCTGTTCTTC	CATSRAGPRTLFF
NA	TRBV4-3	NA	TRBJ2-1	TGCGCCAGCAGCCAGGGCGGTGAGCAGTTCTTC	CASSQGGEQFF
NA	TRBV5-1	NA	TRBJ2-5	TGCGCCAGCAGCGCCGGCTTTAGGGCCCAAGAGACCCAGTACTTC	CASSAGFRAQETQYF
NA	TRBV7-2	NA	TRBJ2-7	TGTGCCAGCAGCTTTACCCGGGACGGGGGCTACGAGCAGTACTTC	CASSFTRDGGYEQYF
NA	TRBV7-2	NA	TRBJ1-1	TGTGCCAGCAGCCCCCAGCCCGCAGGGACTGAAGCTTTCTTT	CASSPQPAGTEAFF
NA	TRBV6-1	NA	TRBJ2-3	TGTGCCAGCAGTGACAGATCCACAGATACGCAGTATTTT	CASSDRSTDTQYF
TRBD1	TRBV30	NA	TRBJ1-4	TGTGCCTGGTCCAGGGGGCGTATTGAAAAACTGTTTTTT	CAWSRGRIEKLFF
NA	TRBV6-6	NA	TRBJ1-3	TGTGCCAGCAGTTCGACAGCTGGAAACACCATATATTTT	CASSSTAGNTIYF
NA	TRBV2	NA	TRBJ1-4	TGTGCCAGCATGAAGCTGCAGGGATTGGTTCATGAAAAACTGTTTTTT	CASMKLQGLVHEKLFF
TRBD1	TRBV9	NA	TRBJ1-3	TGTGCCAGCAGCCTCCAGGCGACAGGGGGCATGGGAAACACCATATATTTT	CASSLQATGGMGNTIYF
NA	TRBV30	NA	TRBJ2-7	TGTGCCTGGAATAAGGAGGGGGAGGCCTACGAGCAGTACTTC	CAWNKEGEAYEQYF